The 8 T cell receptor beta chains in this list originate from one sample, sequenced in a study of cytomegalovirus exposure and HLA in healthy donors. Primers: 60 Vbeta forward and 13 Jbeta reverse. This table comes from immunoSEQ multiplex PCR, and its TCRdb copy is limited to in-frame clones, with some not included. The sample lists over 95,000 clones; approximately 76% were seen once. The sample taken for sequencing was PBMCs. The receptor set was obtained from a man aged 35-49 years in good health and CMV-seronegative.

This clone is a singleton in its sample. This chain joins TRBV7-9 and TRBJ1-2; possibly TRBD1 for D (5 bases). Germline lookup yields CDR1 SEHNR and CDR2 FQNEAQ (reference sequence). V shed 5 bases and J shed 4 bases, with 17 bases lying between them. CDR3 length: 15 residues. CDR3 coding DNA: TGTGCCAGCAGCAGCGCGGGGGGGTCACCCTATGGCTACACCTTC. This codes for CASSSAGGSPYGYTF.

The DNA for the CDR3 is TGTGCCAGCAGTGAAAACGGTCCTCTACCGAACACTGAAGCTTTCTTT. It codes for CASSENGPLPNTEAFF. V is TRBV2 and J is TRBJ1-1; D unresolved. Looked up from germline, CDR1 is SNHLY and CDR2 is FYNNEI. V shed 2 bases and J shed 1 base, with 14 bases lying between them. The CDR3 loop spans 16 amino acids.

The genes are TRBV18 and TRBJ1-5; D unresolved. This CDR3 has 12 residues. V lost 4 bases and J lost 5, with 6 bases in between. In germline, CDR1 is KGHSH, CDR2 LQKENI. The CDR3 is CASSRGDQPQHF. CDR3 DNA: TGTGCCAGCTCACGAGGTGATCAGCCCCAGCATTTT.

Comment on this clone: The germline gene is not matched at one end of the junction; a read error may be the cause. The chain uses TRBV7-9 and TRBJ2-2; D perhaps matches TRBD1 (6 bases). The CDR3 sequence is 14 residues long. CDR1 is SEHNR, CDR2 FQNEAQ, per germline (reference sequence). The CDR3 bases are TGTTCCAGCAGCTGGACAGAGAACACCGGGGAGCTGTTTTTT. It translates to CSSSWTENTGELFF. The variable domain in full, with the rest retrieved from reference TRBV7-9 and TRBJ2-2, is DTGVSQNPRHKITKRGQNVTFRCDPISEHNRLYWYRQTLGQGPEFLTYFQNEAQLEKSRLLSDRFSAERPKGSFSTLEIQRTEQGDSAMYLCSSSWTENTGELFFGEGSRLTVL.

The chain is built from TRBV6-5 and TRBJ1-6; 7 bases match TRBD1. The CDR3 extends over 14 amino acids. Germline V CDR1 and CDR2: MNHEY, SVGAGI. The V and J ends lost 6 bases and 7 bases, in that order; junction bases with no gene match: 6. The CDR3 loop is CASRRDSRNSPLHF. The DNA for the CDR3 is TGTGCCAGCAGGAGGGACAGCCGGAATTCACCCCTCCACTTT.

The genes are TRBV7-6 and TRBJ2-1; a possible D gene is TRBD2 (6 bases). V lost 5 bases and J 9 bases, leaving 8 bases between the germline ends. CDR1 and CDR2 from the germline V gene are SGHVS and FNYEAQ. This CDR3 comprises 11 residues. CDR3 sequence (DNA): TGTGCCAGCAGCGTGGGGGGTGAGCAGTTCTTC. Translated, it gives CASSVGGEQFF.

The chain recombines TRBV6-5 with TRBJ2-7; 9 bases map to TRBD1. Germline CDR1 MNHEY, CDR2 SVGAGI. The CDR3 has 15 amino acids. V shed 6 bases, J shed 6 bases, and the junction held 12 bases outside the gene matches. CDR3 in amino acids: CASRTGGGSLLEQYF. CDR3 nucleotide sequence: TGTGCCAGCAGGACAGGGGGGGGCTCCCTACTCGAGCAGTACTTC.

The chain has TRBV6-5 and TRBJ1-2, with D possibly TRBD1 on 5 matching bases. The germline V gene encodes CDR1 MNHEY and CDR2 SVGAGI. Trimming stripped 2 bases from V and 1 base from J, with 5 bases between. This CDR3 spans 13 amino acids. The CDR3: CASSYDSNYGYTF. In DNA, the CDR3 is TGTGCCAGCAGTTACGACAGTAACTATGGCTACACCTTC.